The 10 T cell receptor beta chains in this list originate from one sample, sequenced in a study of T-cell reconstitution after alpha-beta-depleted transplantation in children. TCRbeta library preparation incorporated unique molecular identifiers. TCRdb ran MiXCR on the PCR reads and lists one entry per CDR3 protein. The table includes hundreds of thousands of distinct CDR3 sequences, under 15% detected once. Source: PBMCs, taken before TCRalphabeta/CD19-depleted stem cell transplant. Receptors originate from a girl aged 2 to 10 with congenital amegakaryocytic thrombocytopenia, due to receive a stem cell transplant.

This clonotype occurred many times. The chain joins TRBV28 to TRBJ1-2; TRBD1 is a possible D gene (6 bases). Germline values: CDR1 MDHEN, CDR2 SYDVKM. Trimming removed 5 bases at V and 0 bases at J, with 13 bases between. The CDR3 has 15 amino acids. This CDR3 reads CASSGTRPPNYGYTF. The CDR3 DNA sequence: TGTGCCAGCAGTGGGACACGTCCTCCTAACTATGGCTACACCTTC.

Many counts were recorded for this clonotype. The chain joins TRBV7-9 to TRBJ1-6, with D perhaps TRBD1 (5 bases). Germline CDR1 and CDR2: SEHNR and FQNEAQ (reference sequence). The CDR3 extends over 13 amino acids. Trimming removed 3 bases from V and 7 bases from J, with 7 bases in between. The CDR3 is CASSFGANSPLHF. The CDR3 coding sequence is TGTGCCAGCAGCTTCGGGGCAAATTCACCCCTCCACTTT.

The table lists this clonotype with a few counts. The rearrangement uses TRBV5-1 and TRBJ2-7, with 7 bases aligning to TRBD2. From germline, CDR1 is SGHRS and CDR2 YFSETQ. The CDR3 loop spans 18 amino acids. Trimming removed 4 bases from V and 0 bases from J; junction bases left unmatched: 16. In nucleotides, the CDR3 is TGCGCCAGCAGCCCAGGCCTTTTAGCGGGCCCCCGCTCCTACGAGCAGTACTTC. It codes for CASSPGLLAGPRSYEQYF.

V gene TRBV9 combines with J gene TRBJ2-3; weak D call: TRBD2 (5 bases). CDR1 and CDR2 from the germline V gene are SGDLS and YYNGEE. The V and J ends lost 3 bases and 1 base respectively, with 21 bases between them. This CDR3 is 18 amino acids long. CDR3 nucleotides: TGTGCCAGCAGCGGAGGCCCGGGAATCATTTTGGGCACAGATACGCAGTATTTT. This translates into CASSGGPGIILGTDTQYF.

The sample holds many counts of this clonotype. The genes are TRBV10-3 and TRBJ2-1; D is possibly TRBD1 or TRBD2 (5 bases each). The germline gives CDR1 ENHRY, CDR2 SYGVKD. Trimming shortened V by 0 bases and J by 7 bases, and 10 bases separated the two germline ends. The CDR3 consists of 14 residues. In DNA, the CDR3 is TGTGCCATCAGTGAGTCTCCAGAGGGGAATGAGCAGTTCTTC. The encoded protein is CAISESPEGNEQFF.

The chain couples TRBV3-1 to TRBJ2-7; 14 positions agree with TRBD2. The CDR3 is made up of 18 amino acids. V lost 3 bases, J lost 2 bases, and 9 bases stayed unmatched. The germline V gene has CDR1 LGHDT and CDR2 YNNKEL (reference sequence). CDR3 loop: CASSHGGLAGDRPYEQYF. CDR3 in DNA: TGTGCCAGCAGCCATGGGGGACTAGCGGGGGATCGACCCTACGAGCAGTACTTC.

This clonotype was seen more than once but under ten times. CDR3 region: CASSPGGASSYEQYF. CDR3 DNA: TGCGCCAGCAGCCCCGGGGGGGCTTCTTCCTACGAGCAGTACTTC. The chain uses TRBV5-1 and TRBJ2-7, with TRBD2 matching 8 bases. This CDR3 has 15 amino acids. V lost 4 bases to trimming and J lost 1 base; unmatched junction nucleotides: 7. The germline V gene encodes CDR1 SGHRS and CDR2 YFSETQ.

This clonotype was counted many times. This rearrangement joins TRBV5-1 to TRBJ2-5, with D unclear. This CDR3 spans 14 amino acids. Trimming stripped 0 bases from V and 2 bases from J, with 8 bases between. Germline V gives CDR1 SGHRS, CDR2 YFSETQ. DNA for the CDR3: TGCGCCAGCAGCTTGGGACGGTTACAAGAGACCCAGTACTTC. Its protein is CASSLGRLQETQYF.

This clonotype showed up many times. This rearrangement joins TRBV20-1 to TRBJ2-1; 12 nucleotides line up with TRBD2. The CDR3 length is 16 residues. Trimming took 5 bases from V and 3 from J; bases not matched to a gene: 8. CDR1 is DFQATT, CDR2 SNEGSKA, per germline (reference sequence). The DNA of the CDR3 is TGCAGTGCTCCCGACAAGACTAGCGGGAGCTACAATGAGCAGTTCTTC. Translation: CSAPDKTSGSYNEQFF.

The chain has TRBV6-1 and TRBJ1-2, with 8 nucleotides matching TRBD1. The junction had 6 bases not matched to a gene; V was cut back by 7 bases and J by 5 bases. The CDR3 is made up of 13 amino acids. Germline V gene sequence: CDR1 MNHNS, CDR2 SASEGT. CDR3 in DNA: TGTGCCAGCACCAAACAGGGGGGGTATGGCTACACCTTC. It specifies CASTKQGGYGYTF.